Listed below are T cell receptor beta chains from one sample, sequenced in a study of T cell changes during pregnancy in multiple sclerosis. Profiled with immunoSEQ multiplex PCR; TCRdb holds only in-frame clones, not every one. Of about 76,000 clones detected, just under 95% appear once; the ten largest clones hold approximately 4%. The input for sequencing was peripheral blood, taken after pregnancy. These receptor sequences come from a female donor in good health, enrolled as a control in a pregnancy study. Both conserved end residues are part of each CDR3. Fields, in order: D gene, clone size, J gene, V gene, CDR3 protein, CDR3 DNA. The D gene is left open where the match is weak. Part of the rows lack a size; the others show once, few, many or a class for expanded clones.

D gene: .; clone size: .; J gene: TRBJ1-2; V gene: TRBV5-1; CDR3 protein: CASSFGVGGYGYTF; CDR3 DNA: TGCGCCAGCAGCTTTGGGGTAGGAGGGTATGGCTACACCTTC
D gene: TRBD1; clone size: .; J gene: TRBJ1-1; V gene: TRBV4-1; CDR3 protein: CASSQSTGGLNTEAFF; CDR3 DNA: TGCGCCAGCAGCCAATCGACAGGGGGGTTGAACACTGAAGCTTTCTTT
D gene: TRBD1; clone size: once; J gene: TRBJ2-7; V gene: TRBV19; CDR3 protein: CASSRTGVYEQYF; CDR3 DNA: TGTGCCAGTAGTAGAACAGGGGTCTACGAGCAGTACTTC
D gene: TRBD1; clone size: .; J gene: TRBJ2-2; V gene: TRBV9; CDR3 protein: CASSTRQGSTGELFF; CDR3 DNA: TGTGCCAGCAGCACCCGACAGGGGAGTACCGGGGAGCTGTTTTTT
D gene: TRBD2; clone size: .; J gene: TRBJ2-6; V gene: TRBV7-7; CDR3 protein: CASSSGSGGVAGANVLTF; CDR3 DNA: TGTGCCAGCAGCTCCGGTAGCGGGGGAGTTGCTGGGGCCAACGTCCTGACTTTC
D gene: TRBD2; clone size: .; J gene: TRBJ2-1; V gene: TRBV6-5; CDR3 protein: CASSLTSGAYNEQFF; CDR3 DNA: TGTGCCAGCAGTCTGACTAGCGGGGCCTACAATGAGCAGTTCTTC
D gene: TRBD1; clone size: .; J gene: TRBJ1-4; V gene: TRBV15; CDR3 protein: CATSRELARGLTEKLFF; CDR3 DNA: TGTGCCACCAGCAGAGAACTTGCCAGGGGGCTTACTGAAAAACTGTTTTTT
D gene: .; clone size: .; J gene: TRBJ2-7; V gene: TRBV19; CDR3 protein: CASSIRSPGNYEQYF; CDR3 DNA: TGTGCCAGTAGTATCAGGTCCCCGGGAAATTACGAGCAGTACTTC
D gene: .; clone size: .; J gene: TRBJ2-5; V gene: TRBV10-3; CDR3 protein: CAISEEMDDPGETQYF; CDR3 DNA: TGTGCCATCAGTGAGGAAATGGACGATCCGGGGGAGACCCAGTACTTC
D gene: .; clone size: .; J gene: TRBJ2-3; V gene: TRBV5-4; CDR3 protein: CASSWRLGDTDTQYF; CDR3 DNA: TGTGCCAGCAGCTGGAGACTAGGGGACACAGATACGCAGTATTTT
D gene: .; clone size: .; J gene: TRBJ1-6; V gene: TRBV19; CDR3 protein: CASSESTGTIYSPLHF; CDR3 DNA: TGTGCCAGTAGTGAATCAACAGGGACGATTTATTCACCCCTCCACTTT
D gene: TRBD1; clone size: once; J gene: TRBJ2-2; V gene: TRBV5-4; CDR3 protein: CASSLSPDRVVDTGELFF; CDR3 DNA: TGTGCCAGCAGCCTCTCCCCGGACAGGGTAGTGGACACCGGGGAGCTGTTTTTT
D gene: TRBD2; clone size: .; J gene: TRBJ2-5; V gene: TRBV6-1; CDR3 protein: CASSPLAGGPETQYF; CDR3 DNA: TGTGCCAGCAGTCCCTTAGCGGGGGGGCCAGAGACCCAGTACTTC
D gene: .; clone size: .; J gene: TRBJ2-6; V gene: TRBV5-6; CDR3 protein: CASSLVTGLSGANVLTF; CDR3 DNA: TGTGCCAGCAGCTTGGTGACAGGCCTAAGTGGGGCCAACGTCCTGACTTTC
D gene: TRBD1; clone size: .; J gene: TRBJ2-2; V gene: TRBV11-2; CDR3 protein: CASSGRQGSNTGELFF; CDR3 DNA: TGTGCCAGCAGCGGACGACAGGGGTCGAACACCGGGGAGCTGTTTTTT
D gene: TRBD1; clone size: few; J gene: TRBJ1-4; V gene: TRBV6-1; CDR3 protein: CASSEGQGNEKLFF; CDR3 DNA: TGTGCCAGCAGTGAGGGACAGGGTAATGAAAAACTGTTTTTT
D gene: TRBD2; clone size: .; J gene: TRBJ2-4; V gene: TRBV6-4; CDR3 protein: CASSGGGSDIQYF; CDR3 DNA: TGTGCCAGCAGCGGCGGGGGGTCGGACATTCAGTACTTC
D gene: TRBD1; clone size: .; J gene: TRBJ1-3; V gene: TRBV9; CDR3 protein: CASSEGQGYGNTIYF; CDR3 DNA: TGTGCCAGCAGCGAGGGACAGGGCTATGGAAACACCATATATTTT
D gene: TRBD1; clone size: .; J gene: TRBJ1-5; V gene: TRBV19; CDR3 protein: CASSIDAGGSNQPQHF; CDR3 DNA: TGTGCCAGTAGTATAGATGCAGGGGGCAGCAATCAGCCCCAGCATTTT
D gene: .; clone size: .; J gene: TRBJ2-1; V gene: TRBV7-9; CDR3 protein: CASSAQVGGANEQFF; CDR3 DNA: TGTGCCAGCAGCGCCCAGGTGGGGGGGGCCAATGAGCAGTTCTTC
D gene: TRBD1; clone size: .; J gene: TRBJ1-5; V gene: TRBV6-5; CDR3 protein: CASKVTGKGNQPQHF; CDR3 DNA: TGTGCCAGCAAGGTGACAGGGAAAGGCAATCAGCCCCAGCATTTT
D gene: TRBD1; clone size: .; J gene: TRBJ1-1; V gene: TRBV29-1; CDR3 protein: CSTAGTGRATEAFF; CDR3 DNA: TGCAGCACCGCCGGGACAGGGAGGGCCACTGAAGCTTTCTTT
D gene: TRBD1; clone size: .; J gene: TRBJ1-1; V gene: TRBV9; CDR3 protein: CASSRGDSGNTEAFF; CDR3 DNA: TGTGCCAGCAGCAGAGGGGACAGTGGGAACACTGAAGCTTTCTTT
D gene: TRBD2; clone size: .; J gene: TRBJ2-3; V gene: TRBV29-1; CDR3 protein: CAGGGDTQYF; CDR3 DNA: TGCGCGGGGGGAGGTGATACGCAGTATTTT
D gene: .; clone size: few; J gene: TRBJ2-5; V gene: TRBV19; CDR3 protein: CAQYPGVRGETQYF; CDR3 DNA: TGTGCTCAGTACCCCGGTGTACGAGGGGAGACCCAGTACTTC
D gene: TRBD1; clone size: .; J gene: TRBJ1-2; V gene: TRBV6-5; CDR3 protein: CASSYSKTGTYGYTF; CDR3 DNA: TGTGCCAGCAGTTACTCGAAGACAGGGACCTATGGCTACACCTTC
D gene: TRBD2; clone size: .; J gene: TRBJ2-1; V gene: TRBV27; CDR3 protein: CASSLTSVDEQFF; CDR3 DNA: TGTGCCAGCAGTTTAACTAGCGTCGATGAGCAGTTCTTC
D gene: TRBD2; clone size: .; J gene: TRBJ2-1; V gene: TRBV5-1; CDR3 protein: CASSYRLAGPYNEQFF; CDR3 DNA: TGCGCCAGCAGCTACCGACTAGCGGGACCATACAATGAGCAGTTCTTC
D gene: .; clone size: .; J gene: TRBJ2-3; V gene: TRBV27; CDR3 protein: CASRATPRGTDTQYF; CDR3 DNA: TGTGCCAGCAGAGCAACACCGAGGGGGACAGATACGCAGTATTTT
D gene: TRBD1; clone size: once; J gene: TRBJ1-3; V gene: TRBV7-2; CDR3 protein: CASSFDRAGNTIYF; CDR3 DNA: TGTGCCAGCAGCTTTGACAGGGCGGGAAACACCATATATTTT
D gene: .; clone size: .; J gene: TRBJ2-1; V gene: TRBV9; CDR3 protein: CASSVARGYEQFF; CDR3 DNA: TGTGCCAGCAGCGTAGCCCGGGGATATGAGCAGTTCTTC
D gene: .; clone size: .; J gene: TRBJ2-5; V gene: TRBV4-1; CDR3 protein: CASSLWGGATSLWETQYF; CDR3 DNA: TGCGCCAGCAGCCTCTGGGGGGGGGCTACCTCCCTATGGGAGACCCAGTACTTC
D gene: .; clone size: .; J gene: TRBJ2-3; V gene: TRBV10-3; CDR3 protein: CAISESGANTDTQYF; CDR3 DNA: TGTGCCATCAGTGAGTCAGGGGCTAACACAGATACGCAGTATTTT
D gene: TRBD2; clone size: .; J gene: TRBJ2-3; V gene: TRBV18; CDR3 protein: CASSRWTSGGTDTQYF; CDR3 DNA: TGTGCCAGCTCCCGGTGGACTAGCGGGGGCACAGATACGCAGTATTTT
D gene: .; clone size: .; J gene: TRBJ2-1; V gene: TRBV6-5; CDR3 protein: CASSYSTRGEYNEQFF; CDR3 DNA: TGTGCCAGCAGTTACTCGACCAGGGGGGAGTACAATGAGCAGTTCTTC
D gene: TRBD1; clone size: .; J gene: TRBJ2-5; V gene: TRBV27; CDR3 protein: CASSQPRQGMETQYF; CDR3 DNA: TGTGCCAGCAGTCAGCCTCGACAGGGGATGGAGACCCAGTACTTC
D gene: .; clone size: .; J gene: TRBJ2-1; V gene: TRBV5-1; CDR3 protein: CASSLSGASYNEQFF; CDR3 DNA: TGCGCCAGCAGCTTGTCAGGGGCATCCTACAATGAGCAGTTCTTC
D gene: TRBD1; clone size: .; J gene: TRBJ1-5; V gene: TRBV19; CDR3 protein: CASKDRVAGQPQHF; CDR3 DNA: TGTGCCAGTAAGGACAGGGTAGCGGGTCAGCCCCAGCATTTT
D gene: .; clone size: .; J gene: TRBJ1-2; V gene: TRBV28; CDR3 protein: CASTLHTGPANYGYTF; CDR3 DNA: TGTGCCAGCACCCTTCATACAGGGCCGGCTAACTATGGCTACACCTTC
D gene: TRBD2; clone size: .; J gene: TRBJ2-1; V gene: TRBV5-4; CDR3 protein: CASSLDGTSGIGEQFF; CDR3 DNA: TGTGCCAGCAGCTTGGACGGGACTAGCGGGATCGGTGAGCAGTTCTTC
D gene: .; clone size: .; J gene: TRBJ2-3; V gene: TRBV29-1; CDR3 protein: CSVGGGGGDTQYF; CDR3 DNA: TGCAGCGTTGGTGGCGGGGGCGGGGATACGCAGTATTTT
D gene: .; clone size: once; J gene: TRBJ2-7; V gene: TRBV10-3; CDR3 protein: CAISEAGYEQYF; CDR3 DNA: TGTGCCATCAGTGAGGCAGGGTACGAGCAGTACTTC
D gene: TRBD1; clone size: .; J gene: TRBJ1-3; V gene: TRBV5-1; CDR3 protein: CASSLRGQDHFSGNTIYF; CDR3 DNA: TGCGCCAGCAGCTTGAGGGGACAGGACCACTTCTCTGGAAACACCATATATTTT
D gene: .; clone size: .; J gene: TRBJ1-4; V gene: TRBV7-2; CDR3 protein: CASKGRGEKLFF; CDR3 DNA: TGTGCCAGCAAGGGCAGGGGAGAAAAACTGTTTTTT
D gene: .; clone size: .; J gene: TRBJ1-5; V gene: TRBV19; CDR3 protein: CASTLTSGPIEPQHF; CDR3 DNA: TGTGCCAGTACCTTGACTTCAGGGCCCATAGAGCCCCAGCATTTT
D gene: TRBD2; clone size: .; J gene: TRBJ2-1; V gene: TRBV5-6; CDR3 protein: CASSLTSGRSLRNEQFF; CDR3 DNA: TGTGCCAGCAGCCTGACTAGCGGTAGATCCTTACGGAATGAGCAGTTCTTC
D gene: .; clone size: .; J gene: TRBJ2-4; V gene: TRBV5-1; CDR3 protein: CASSPSPLIGKNIQYF; CDR3 DNA: TGCGCCAGCAGCCCGTCCCCCTTAATCGGCAAAAACATTCAGTACTTC
D gene: .; clone size: .; J gene: TRBJ2-1; V gene: TRBV21-1; CDR3 protein: CASSNRASGLHNEQFF; CDR3 DNA: TGTGCCAGCAGCAACAGGGCTAGCGGGTTACACAATGAGCAGTTCTTC
D gene: .; clone size: .; J gene: TRBJ1-2; V gene: TRBV28; CDR3 protein: CASSPSGLYGYTF; CDR3 DNA: TGTGCCAGCAGTCCCTCCGGTCTCTATGGCTACACCTTC
D gene: .; clone size: .; J gene: TRBJ2-1; V gene: TRBV9; CDR3 protein: CASSLIPEGGEQFF; CDR3 DNA: TGTGCCAGCAGCCTAATACCGGAGGGTGGTGAGCAGTTCTTC
D gene: TRBD1; clone size: .; J gene: TRBJ1-2; V gene: TRBV4-1; CDR3 protein: CASTPGQGVLSYGYTF; CDR3 DNA: TGCGCCAGCACCCCGGGACAGGGGGTTTTAAGCTATGGCTACACCTTC
D gene: .; clone size: .; J gene: TRBJ1-1; V gene: TRBV2; CDR3 protein: CASSAETVTEAFF; CDR3 DNA: TGTGCCAGCAGCGCCGAGACAGTCACTGAAGCTTTCTTT
D gene: TRBD1; clone size: .; J gene: TRBJ2-2; V gene: TRBV28; CDR3 protein: CASSSGTGGFFGELFF; CDR3 DNA: TGTGCCAGCAGTTCCGGGACAGGGGGCTTTTTCGGGGAGCTGTTTTTT
D gene: TRBD1; clone size: few; J gene: TRBJ1-6; V gene: TRBV28; CDR3 protein: CASSFRDRLNSPLHF; CDR3 DNA: TGTGCCAGCAGTTTCCGGGACAGGCTGAATTCACCCCTCCACTTT
D gene: TRBD1; clone size: .; J gene: TRBJ1-5; V gene: TRBV29-1; CDR3 protein: CSVTGGLSQPQHF; CDR3 DNA: TGCAGCGTAACAGGGGGTTTGTCTCAGCCCCAGCATTTT
D gene: TRBD2; clone size: .; J gene: TRBJ2-5; V gene: TRBV18; CDR3 protein: CASSPSPLTGLAEETQYF; CDR3 DNA: TGTGCCAGCTCACCAAGCCCCCTGACGGGACTAGCAGAAGAGACCCAGTACTTC
D gene: TRBD1; clone size: .; J gene: TRBJ1-2; V gene: TRBV27; CDR3 protein: CASWTATEQGGYTF; CDR3 DNA: TGTGCCAGTTGGACTGCGACGGAACAGGGGGGCTACACCTTC
D gene: .; clone size: few; J gene: TRBJ1-2; V gene: TRBV5-6; CDR3 protein: CASSLRVNYGYTF; CDR3 DNA: TGTGCCAGCAGCCTGCGGGTGAACTATGGCTACACCTTC
D gene: .; clone size: .; J gene: TRBJ1-4; V gene: TRBV28; CDR3 protein: CASTSPGGGNEKLFF; CDR3 DNA: TGTGCCAGCACCTCACCGGGGGGAGGGAATGAAAAACTGTTTTTT